The entry below gives a single TCR beta chain sequence along with its context. Its antigen is currently not known. Qualities for individual bases were not recorded, and no much larger clone is one base off. The cohort comprised around 690 healthy bone marrow donors. At the time of sampling, every cohort member was nominally healthy, though immune exposures that went unrecorded were likely present. The donor was CMV seropositive and belonged to the group of 250 to 300 seropositive cohort members. A peripheral blood sample was collected from each donor, and TCR beta sequencing was performed on peripheral blood mononuclear cells. Genomic DNA extraction from the blood cell samples was performed with the Qiagen DNeasy Blood Extraction Kit. Library preparation was by the immunoSEQ multiplex PCR assay. The multiplex PCR relied on a mix of 60 forward primers for TCR Vbeta segments and 13 reverse primers for TCR Jbeta segments. The CDR3 region of rearranged TCR beta genes was amplified from genomic DNA with a multiplex PCR assay. On the Illumina HiSeq System, the amplified TCR beta libraries were sequenced as 87-base-pair reads. For the original study's pipeline: A later analysis counted 65 million to 90 million unique TCR beta chains across the approximately 700 repertoires, and some 11 million of these chains were shared by at least two donors. Raw reads were error-corrected and collapsed into unique sequences by a nearest-neighbor algorithm in which closely related sequences were merged to remove PCR and sequencing errors. CDR3 sequences were aligned to IMGT reference sequences to assign V, D and J gene segments. For a sequence to be retained, a match of at least six nucleotides was required to both a V gene segment and a J gene segment. Rearrangements were classified as productive when the CDR3 lacked stop codons and remained in frame with V and J, and all other rearrangements were classified as non-productive. CDR3 was defined by IMGT convention, running from the second conserved V-encoded cysteine to the conserved J-encoded phenylalanine. The earlier analysis of 500 to 600 of the donors excluded sequences that lacked an unambiguous match to a single V gene segment. In an earlier analysis of some 590 of the donors, V segments were called functional above 56.7% productive rearrangements and were called segregating when the between-donor standard deviation exceeded 5%. A statistical classification framework was developed to diagnose cytomegalovirus status using the catalog of TCR beta chain sequences. In a later analysis, TCR nucleotide sequences were compared against IMGT/GENE-DB human TR gene sequences so that V and J genes could be assigned. Using the TCRdist pipeline, a later analysis assigned CDR3 sequences along with most-parsimonious VDJ recombination scenarios. A later analysis defined each TCR beta chain by its CDR3 amino acid sequence plus V-gene family, and excluded reads lacking a unique V-gene family. To address suspected cross-contamination and a sequencing artifact, a later analysis removed some 620 highly shared, low-generation-probability nucleotide sequences. For each public chain, a later analysis derived a clonal expansion index from normalized ranks of inferred template counts within each repertoire. In a later analysis, generation probabilities were computed with a VDJ recombination model fitted to out-of-frame rearrangements, and the resulting probabilities were checked against IGoR. A later analysis scored TCR-TCR, TCR-HLA and TCR-CMV co-occurrence with hypergeometric tests, applying a repertoire-size bias correction to TCR pairs. False discovery rates were estimated in a later analysis by permuting HLA or CMV assignments 20 times. In a later analysis, co-occurring TCRs were grouped with DBSCAN, and TCRdist sequence similarity was added when clustering was performed within HLA-allele-positive subsets. Repertoires with fewer than 30,000 or more than 120,000 public chains were left out of co-occurrence clustering, as were five repertoires with anomalous nucleotide sharing. TCRdb retrieved this table from immuneACCESS and kept in-frame rearrangements only. Not all clones are present; in checked studies, unresolved V genes account for under half, and no reason is known for the remainder. That table is the source of V, J and clone size, and D and trimming were worked out from the DNA. The sample table lists 90,000 to 120,000 clones, about four fifths of them with a count of one. 2% to 3% of the sample comes from the top ten.

The record originates from a study of cytomegalovirus exposure and HLA in healthy donors (dated by TCRdb to 2016 to 2017). Turning to the overall study: An earlier analysis of several hundred of the donors reported 276 Gb of sequence data and approximately 110 million unique TCR beta sequences from 150 million to 200 million T cells. A later genetic analysis took genome-wide SNP genotypes for about 60% of the roughly 670 donors and used that subset as a discovery cohort. A separate validation cohort of roughly 130 different subjects was used in addition to the 666-subject first cohort. Typing coverage differed by locus: A, B, C, DRB1 and DQB1 were typed in roughly 620-630 donors, DQA1 in around 500, DPA1 in over 600, and DPB1 in 400 to 490. To predict cytomegalovirus infection status, the study brought together high-throughput TCR immunosequencing, statistical association of individual TCRs with disease status, and machine learning. The study was designed to test whether signatures of past pathogen exposure could be identified by cataloging public T cell receptors. Approximately 300 gigabases of sequencing data and around 88 million unique TCR sequences made up an early release that covered 640 HLA-typed donors. On average, roughly 250,000 unique TCR beta nucleotide sequences were sequenced per donor among a few hundred genotyped donors of the cohort, with around 19% of those sequences being non-productive. In a later analysis, previously published TCR beta repertoires from fewer than 750 donors were re-analyzed and high-resolution HLA genotyping was added so that TCR occurrence patterns could be studied. HLA typing covered class I and class II loci at four-digit resolution. To decide whether each TCR beta V gene segment behaved as functional or pseudogenic, an earlier analysis of some 570 of the donors relied on high-throughput TCR beta sequencing. Rather than drawing on any new phenotypic data, the later analysis identified candidate immune exposures from TCR beta sequences and the way those sequences occurred across donors. Donor age, sex, ethnicity and CMV serostatus were compiled together with the repertoire data. Among the approximately 420 genotyped donors, approximately 81% belonged to the genetic ancestry cluster associated with self-reported Caucasian donors. A handful of DR-DQ haplotypes were handled as single units for association and clustering because linkage in the cohort was strong. All discovery cohort repertoires had been generated using a single sequencing platform. The study profiled the T cell repertoires of hundreds of subjects by immunosequencing and related them to cytomegalovirus serostatus.

The germline V gene yields SGHRS for CDR1 and YFSETQ for CDR2. At the junction V is shortened by 2 bases and J by 6 bases, with 11 bases in between. CDR3 length: 13 amino acids, cysteine to phenylalanine. The only DNA kept is the CDR3, 39 bases in frame from the first base. Overall results and qualifications from the work: The classifier was reported to diagnose cytomegalovirus status with high specificity and sensitivity in both the original and validation cohorts. Because some donors lacked HLA typing at each locus, the association tests relied only on the typed subset. A further reported finding was that TCR beta sequences accurately predicted the HLA-A and HLA-B alleles for most subjects in the first cohort. Across donors, most TCR sequences were observed very rarely, whereas some public TCRs were present in many individuals. Compared with equally common non-associated chains, HLA-associated TCR beta chains in a later analysis were more clonally expanded and had lower generation probabilities. When HLA alleles, especially DR and DQ, strongly co-occurred, TCR associations were difficult to assign to individual alleles. In a later analysis, TCR association rates were found to vary across HLA loci, with the most associated TCRs seen for DRB1 alleles and the fewest for HLA-C alleles. The presence/absence analyses assumed that sequencing depth was roughly uniform across donors, and that assumption may not be true. The study gave a list of over 150 TCR beta chains associated with cytomegalovirus. Some IMGT-functional V segments, including TRBV6-2 and TRBV6-3, could not be distinguished by the 87-base-pair reads and were therefore excluded. Approximately 18 rarely observed V segments, including chromosome 9 orphons, were excluded from the earlier analysis of approximately 500 of the donors because counts were too low. Compared with the approximately 670-donor mean, donors in an Asian-associated ancestry cluster had fewer N-insertions in productive TCRs, according to a later genetic analysis. The sequencing pipeline was judged likely to have produced a cluster of highly shared sequence variants as a technical artifact. The authors suggested that the approach could potentially be extended to other disease states and immunological phenotypes. In a later analysis, several top co-occurrence clusters were reported to appear linked to parvovirus B19, influenza, CMV and Epstein-Barr virus. Specific HLA alleles were associated with 15,000 to 20,000 TCR beta sequences at a false discovery rate of 0.05 in a later analysis. According to a later analysis, most CMV-associated TCR beta chains appeared to be HLA-restricted, and the HLA associations seemed to be driven largely by CMV exposure. Linkage disequilibrium might explain the correlated functional status among segregating V segments, but an unknown experimental factor could not be excluded. An association between a missense DCLRE1C variant and V-gene and J-gene trimming of TCR beta chains was found in a later genetic analysis and replicated in an independent cohort. In an earlier analysis of 587 of the donors, most TCR beta V segments appeared in productive rearrangements about 87% or about 30% of the time, broadly matching IMGT annotations. The only immune exposure information available for the cohort was CMV serostatus. Only TCR beta chains were sequenced in this cohort, and the absence of alpha or paired-chain data limited detectable features. A few of the identified cytomegalovirus-associated TCR beta chains were confirmed in vitro to be specific for cytomegalovirus antigens.

The TCR was taken from a man aged 25 to 40 in good health and CMV-seropositive. Recombination connected TRBV5-1 to TRBJ1-2; no D gene is confidently identified. Specimen: PBMCs. In nucleotide form, the sequence is TGCGCCAGCAGCTTCACATCGTACGATGGCTACACCTTC. Its protein product is CASSFTSYDGYTF.